The rows below give T cell receptor beta chains drawn from one sample of a study of early T cells in non-severe SARS-CoV-2 infection. TCRdb re-called the 5' RACE reads through MiXCR, storing one row per CDR3 protein. The table shows 97,000 or so distinct CDR3 sequences, with approximately 11% occurring only once. This specimen consisted of whole blood, obtained at baseline. Receptors were obtained from an adult who was a healthcare worker with PCR-confirmed SARS-CoV-2 infection or an uninfected control (not recorded which). The CDR3 runs from the conserved cysteine through the conserved F or W. Fields, in order: CDR3 length, J gene, clone size, D gene, V gene, CDR3 protein, CDR3 DNA. A D gene is named only where the DNA matches it firmly. Rows may omit the clone size; those that give it use once, few, many or a size class.

len: 15
j_gene: TRBJ1-5
abundance: many
d_gene: -
v_gene: TRBV6-2/TRBV6-3
CDR3aa: CASSLGFASNQPQHF
CDR3nt: TGTGCCAGCAGTCTAGGGTTTGCTAGCAATCAGCCCCAGCATTTT

len: 12
j_gene: TRBJ2-1
abundance: few
d_gene: -
v_gene: TRBV10-3
CDR3aa: CAIRGTTDEQFF
CDR3nt: TGTGCCATACGAGGGACAACGGATGAGCAGTTCTTC

len: 12
j_gene: TRBJ2-1
abundance: few
d_gene: -
v_gene: TRBV29-1
CDR3aa: CSGGRLLGEQFF
CDR3nt: TGCAGCGGGGGCCGACTACTTGGAGAGCAGTTCTTC

len: 16
j_gene: TRBJ2-5
abundance: few
d_gene: TRBD1
v_gene: TRBV9
CDR3aa: CASSIRGDRGRETQYF
CDR3nt: TGTGCCAGCAGCATCCGAGGGGACAGGGGGCGAGAGACCCAGTACTTC

len: 13
j_gene: TRBJ2-1
abundance: few
d_gene: -
v_gene: TRBV29-1
CDR3aa: CSVEGDGYNEQFF
CDR3nt: TGCAGCGTCGAAGGGGACGGCTACAATGAGCAGTTCTTC

len: 13
j_gene: TRBJ2-1
abundance: few
d_gene: -
v_gene: TRBV18
CDR3aa: CASSPRFGFEQFF
CDR3nt: TGTGCCAGCTCACCACGCTTTGGGTTTGAGCAGTTCTTC

len: 12
j_gene: TRBJ1-5
abundance: few
d_gene: -
v_gene: TRBV6-2/TRBV6-3
CDR3aa: CASNRGTQPQHF
CDR3nt: TGTGCCAGCAACCGGGGGACTCAGCCCCAGCATTTT

len: 15
j_gene: TRBJ2-7
abundance: many
d_gene: TRBD2
v_gene: TRBV5-1
CDR3aa: CASSLWTSGDYEQYF
CDR3nt: TGCGCCAGCAGCTTATGGACTAGCGGGGACTACGAGCAGTACTTC

len: 15
j_gene: TRBJ2-7
abundance: many
d_gene: TRBD1
v_gene: TRBV10-2
CDR3aa: CASSEKGTGGYEQYF
CDR3nt: TGCGCCAGCAGTGAGAAGGGGACAGGGGGGTACGAGCAGTACTTC

len: 16
j_gene: TRBJ2-5
abundance: -
d_gene: -
v_gene: TRBV6-5
CDR3aa: CASSPTGLQGQETQYF
CDR3nt: TGTGCCAGCAGTCCAACGGGTTTACAGGGCCAAGAGACCCAGTACTTC

len: 11
j_gene: TRBJ2-5
abundance: many
d_gene: -
v_gene: TRBV27
CDR3aa: CASSLSETQYF
CDR3nt: TGTGCCAGCAGTTTATCAGAGACCCAGTACTTC

len: 13
j_gene: TRBJ1-1
abundance: -
d_gene: -
v_gene: TRBV20-1
CDR3aa: CSARGDIDTEAFF
CDR3nt: TGCAGTGCTCGAGGGGATATCGACACTGAAGCTTTCTTT